What follows are 27 T cell receptor beta chains derived from one specimen sequenced in a study of blood T cell repertoires in COVID-19. Produced via immunoSEQ multiplex PCR; TCRdb's table is partial and in-frame only. Counted here are 410,000 or so clones, 75% to 90% occurring once; the ten biggest clones make up almost 1.5%. The material sequenced was peripheral blood. Source of these receptors: a woman in her 30s with active or convalescent COVID-19.

The chain couples TRBV5-1 to TRBJ2-7, with TRBD1 as a possible D gene (5 bases). Trimming shortened V by 1 base and J by 3 bases, and 14 bases separated the two germline ends. Germline lookup yields CDR1 SGHRS and CDR2 YFSETQ. This CDR3 comprises 15 residues. CDR3 coding DNA: TGCGCCAGCAGCTTGAACGCAGGGAACGACTACGAGCAGTACTTC. It codes for CASSLNAGNDYEQYF.

V gene TRBV6-1 combines with J gene TRBJ1-1, with TRBD1 identical over 8 bases. Germline CDR1 is MNHNS and CDR2 is SASEGT. Losses at the gene ends were 4 bases for V and 1 base for J; bases not matched to a gene: 11. The CDR3 length is 17 residues. The CDR3 loop is CASSGKQGEAGNTEAFF. The CDR3 nucleotides are TGTGCCAGCAGTGGTAAACAGGGGGAGGCGGGGAACACTGAAGCTTTCTTT.

The chain couples TRBV4-2 to TRBJ2-7; 9 bases are shared with TRBD1. J gave up 2 bases and V 3 bases, and 11 bases lay outside the gene matches. The V gene's germline CDR1 is LGHNA and CDR2 YNFKEQ. There are 17 residues in the CDR3. The CDR3 loop reads CASSQPGQGSYTYEQYF. The CDR3 DNA follows: TGTGCCAGCAGCCAGCCGGGACAGGGTTCTTACACCTACGAGCAGTACTTC.

The V gene is TRBV11-2, the J gene TRBJ2-1; 8 bases are shared with TRBD2. This CDR3 contains 15 residues. In germline, CDR1 is SGHAT, CDR2 FQNNGV. J was trimmed by 4 bases and V by 0 bases; bases with no gene match: 2. CDR3 bases: TGTGCCAGCAGCTTAGAAACTAGCGGTTACAATGAGCAGTTCTTC. It translates to CASSLETSGYNEQFF. The entire variable domain, with the rest obtained from reference TRBV11-2 and TRBJ2-1, is as follows: EAGVAQSPRYKIIEKRQSVAFWCNPISGHATLYWYQQILGQGPKLLIQFQNNGVVDDSQLPKDRFSAERLKGVDSTLKIQPAKLEDSAVYLCASSLETSGYNEQFFGPGTRLTVL.

CDR3 in DNA: TGTGCCAGCTCACCGGACAGCTCCGTTGGCTACACCTTC. This sequence encodes CASSPDSSVGYTF. The genes are TRBV18 and TRBJ1-2, with D perhaps TRBD1 (6 bases). The CDR3 covers 13 residues. V lost 3 bases and J 7 bases, leaving 12 bases between the germline ends. CDR1 is KGHSH and CDR2 is LQKENI in the germline V gene.

V is TRBV30 and J is TRBJ2-5; a possible D gene is TRBD1 (6 bases). The CDR3 loop spans 12 amino acids. Trimming took off 5 bases at V and 2 bases at J, with 9 bases between the two ends. Germline lookup yields CDR1 GTSNPN and CDR2 SVGIG (reference sequence). The CDR3 loop reads CAWETGQETQYF. The CDR3 DNA reads as TGTGCCTGGGAGACAGGACAAGAGACCCAGTACTTC.

This chain joins TRBV6-1 and TRBJ1-2; D call uncertain. The CDR3 is made up of 16 amino acids. CDR1 is MNHNS, CDR2 SASEGT, per germline. Trimming stripped 2 bases from V and 0 bases from J, with 13 bases between. CDR3 amino acids: CASSERDEYANYGYTF. CDR3 coding DNA: TGTGCCAGCAGTGAACGTGATGAGTACGCTAACTATGGCTACACCTTC.

CDR3 sequence (DNA): TGTGCCAGCAGCTCCACCGGAGGGGTGGGAGATACGCAGTATTTT. Protein sequence: CASSSTGGVGDTQYF. The V gene is TRBV7-9, the J gene TRBJ2-3; a weak D match, TRBD2 (6 bases). The V gene lost 4 bases and the J gene lost 5 bases, with 16 bases spanning the gap. Germline assignment: CDR1 SEHNR and CDR2 FQNEAQ (reference sequence). This CDR3 is built from 15 residues.

The chain couples TRBV10-3 to TRBJ2-3; TRBD2 matches at 7 bases. Germline CDR1 ENHRY, CDR2 SYGVKD. This CDR3 has 15 amino acids. Trimming removed 4 bases from V and 2 bases from J; junction bases left unmatched: 6. The CDR3 loop reads CAISGASGYTDTQYF. CDR3 DNA: TGTGCCATCAGTGGGGCTAGCGGTTACACAGATACGCAGTATTTT.

The chain links TRBV20-1 to TRBJ2-1; 8 nucleotides agree with TRBD2. V shed 3 bases, J shed 7 bases, and the junction held 11 bases outside the gene matches. Germline V CDR1 and CDR2: DFQATT, SNEGSKA (reference sequence). The CDR3 runs to 15 residues. Here the CDR3 reads CSASRTSGGDNEQFF. The CDR3 DNA is TGCAGTGCTAGTAGAACTAGCGGAGGGGATAATGAGCAGTTCTTC.

This clone was observed a handful of times. The V call is TRBV19, the J call TRBJ1-1; TRBD1 aligns across 7 bases. With 4 bases clipped from V and 1 base from J, the junction kept 6 bases outside the gene matches. The germline CDR1 and CDR2 sequences are LNHDA and SQIVND (reference sequence). The CDR3 has 15 residues. CDR3 bases: TGTGCCAGTAGTACCGGGACAGCAAAGAACACTGAAGCTTTCTTT. It codes for CASSTGTAKNTEAFF.

CDR3 bases: TGTGCCAGTAACCCTTTCAACTCTAACTATGGCTACACCTTC. Encoded protein: CASNPFNSNYGYTF. The chain is built from TRBV19 and TRBJ1-2; D remains unclear. Trimming stripped 7 bases from V and 0 bases from J, with 12 bases between. CDR3 length equals 14 residues. Per germline, CDR1 LNHDA and CDR2 SQIVND (reference sequence).

V gene TRBV14 combines with J gene TRBJ1-4, with a weak D call TRBD1 (5 bases). The CDR3 spans 15 residues. V lost 1 base, J lost 7 bases, and 13 bases lay in between. Germline lookup yields CDR1 SGHDN and CDR2 FVKESK. The CDR3 bases are TGTGCCAGCAGCCAAGGTGGGACTGTAAGTGAAAAACTGTTTTTT. It specifies CASSQGGTVSEKLFF.

The genes are TRBV5-5 and TRBJ2-7; perhaps TRBD1 as D (5 bases). Germline CDR1 and CDR2: SGHKS and YYEKEE (reference sequence). Trimming cost V 4 bases and J 1 base, with 12 bases left between them. The CDR3 is 14 residues long. In DNA form, the CDR3 reads TGTGCCAGCAGCGCTGACCAGGGATCCTACGAGCAGTACTTC. This gives the protein CASSADQGSYEQYF.

This CDR3 is CASSDPGQGIYNEQFF. CDR3 bases: TGCGCCAGCAGCGACCCGGGACAGGGAATTTACAATGAGCAGTTCTTC. The chain employs TRBV10-1 and TRBJ2-1; the match to TRBD1 covers 9 bases. Germline loops: CDR1 WNHNN, CDR2 SYGVQD (reference sequence). The ends lost 6 bases at V and 4 bases at J; junction bases unmatched: 10. The CDR3 spans 16 residues.

V and J are TRBV12-1 and TRBJ1-6; whether TRBD1, the table's D call, matches the DNA was not checked. TRBV12-1 is listed as a pseudogene. This CDR3 is built from 14 residues. The CDR3 protein is CASSKDSYNSPLHF. Here the CDR3 DNA reads TGTGCCAGCAGCAAAGACAGCTATAATTCACCCCTCCACTTT.

The chain uses TRBV6-2 or TRBV6-3 and TRBJ2-1; D is possibly TRBD2 (5 bases). CDR3 length: 17 amino acids. Per the germline V gene, CDR1 is MNHEY and CDR2 is SVGEGT. V gave up 0 bases and J gave up 0 bases, with 12 bases separating them. The CDR3 DNA reads as TGTGCCAGCAGTTACTCTCCTAGCCAGAGCTCCTACAATGAGCAGTTCTTC. This codes for CASSYSPSQSSYNEQFF.

The V call is TRBV7-6, the J call TRBJ2-7; 7 bases agree with TRBD2. CDR3 length: 15 amino acids. The V gene's germline CDR1 is SGHVS and CDR2 FNYEAQ. The V gene end was trimmed by 3 bases and the J gene end by 2 bases; junction bases not matched to a gene: 7. Here the CDR3 DNA reads TGTGCCAGCAGCTTGGGGAGGGGAACCCCCTACGAGCAGTACTTC. This translates into CASSLGRGTPYEQYF.

The V call is TRBV2, the J call TRBJ2-7; 11 bases align to TRBD2. The germline V gene has CDR1 SNHLY and CDR2 FYNNEI. V lost 6 bases to trimming and J lost 5 bases; unmatched junction nucleotides: 12. This CDR3 region has 16 residues. The CDR3 loop is CASRDHRLAGQDEQYF. CDR3 nucleotides: TGTGCCAGCAGGGACCATCGACTAGCGGGACAAGACGAGCAGTACTTC. Combining the CDR3 with reference TRBV2 and TRBJ2-7 gives the whole variable domain EPEVTQTPSHQVTQMGQEVILRCVPISNHLYFYWYRQILGQKVEFLVSFYNNEISEKSEIFDDQFSVERPDGSNFTLKIRSTKLEDSAMYFCASRDHRLAGQDEQYFGPGTRLTVT.

This chain's CDR3 is CASSMAGTGLRSGANVLTF. As DNA, the CDR3 is TGTGCCAGTAGTATGGCCGGGACAGGCCTCAGGTCTGGGGCCAACGTCCTGACTTTC. The chain is built from TRBV19 and TRBJ2-6, with 8 bases fitting TRBD1. V gave up 3 bases and J gave up 1 base; unmatched junction bases: 11. Germline CDR1 reads LNHDA; CDR2 reads SQIVND (reference sequence). CDR3 length: 19 amino acids.

In this sample, this clone turned up once. The chain recombines TRBV10-3 with TRBJ1-5; TRBD1 might be the D (5 bases). The germline V gene has CDR1 ENHRY and CDR2 SYGVKD. V was pared by 7 bases and J by 7 bases, with 14 bases between. This CDR3 is built from 13 residues. CDR3 sequence: CAIMSAGGQPQHF. CDR3 coding DNA: TGTGCCATCATGAGTGCCGGGGGACAGCCCCAGCATTTT.

This clone has a single count. The V call is TRBV7-6, the J call TRBJ1-4; TRBD1 agrees at 8 bases. The CDR3 is made up of 14 amino acids. Germline V gene sequence: CDR1 SGHVS, CDR2 FNYEAQ. V shed 5 bases and J 4 bases; nucleotides not matched to a gene: 3. In nucleotides, the CDR3 is TGTGCCAGCAGCCAGACAGGGGTTAATGAAAAACTGTTTTTT. It yields the protein CASSQTGVNEKLFF.

J is TRBJ2-7 and V is TRBV19; maybe TRBD1 (5 bases). V lost 6 bases, J lost 0 bases, and 12 bases lay in between. The V gene's germline CDR1 is LNHDA and CDR2 SQIVND (reference sequence). CDR3 length: 14 amino acids. The CDR3 region is CASSNLDNSYEQYF. The CDR3 DNA sequence: TGTGCCAGTAGCAACCTGGACAACTCCTACGAGCAGTACTTC.

The V gene is TRBV5-1, the J gene TRBJ2-2; 9 bases align to TRBD2. CDR1 is SGHRS, CDR2 YFSETQ, per germline. The CDR3 contains 16 residues. Germline trimming cut 7 bases from V and 5 bases from J; bases unmatched to any gene: 12. The CDR3 protein is CASRRASGKGTGELFF. For the CDR3, the DNA is TGCGCCAGCCGGAGGGCTAGCGGGAAAGGGACCGGGGAGCTGTTTTTT.

V usage is TRBV5-1 and J usage is TRBJ1-2; D possibly corresponds to TRBD1 (5 bases). With 7 bases removed from V and 8 bases from J, the gap between germline ends came to 12 bases. This CDR3 contains 11 residues. CDR1 and CDR2 from the germline V gene are SGHRS and YFSETQ. The CDR3 DNA reads TGCGCCAGCCTGGGGGGAGGCGGCTACACCTTC. It is translated as CASLGGGGYTF.

Here the CDR3 DNA reads TGCGCCAGCAGAGGACAGTGGGATCAGCCCCAGCATTTT. Its protein is CASRGQWDQPQHF. The chain links TRBV10-2 to TRBJ1-5, with D possibly TRBD1 on 6 matching bases. V gave up 6 bases and J gave up 5 bases, with 11 bases separating them. The CDR3 sequence is 13 residues long. Germline-derived CDR1 and CDR2 are WSHSY and SAAADI.

This clone is a singleton in its sample. This rearrangement joins TRBV6-1 to TRBJ1-2; tentative D call: TRBD1 (5 bases). The germline gives CDR1 MNHNS, CDR2 SASEGT. The CDR3 totals 16 residues. The V end lost 0 bases, the J end lost 4 bases, and 15 bases lay between the germline ends. CDR3 in DNA: TGTGCCAGCAGTGAAGCGGGCGGGACTGTGGTCTATGGCTACACCTTC. Protein: CASSEAGGTVVYGYTF.